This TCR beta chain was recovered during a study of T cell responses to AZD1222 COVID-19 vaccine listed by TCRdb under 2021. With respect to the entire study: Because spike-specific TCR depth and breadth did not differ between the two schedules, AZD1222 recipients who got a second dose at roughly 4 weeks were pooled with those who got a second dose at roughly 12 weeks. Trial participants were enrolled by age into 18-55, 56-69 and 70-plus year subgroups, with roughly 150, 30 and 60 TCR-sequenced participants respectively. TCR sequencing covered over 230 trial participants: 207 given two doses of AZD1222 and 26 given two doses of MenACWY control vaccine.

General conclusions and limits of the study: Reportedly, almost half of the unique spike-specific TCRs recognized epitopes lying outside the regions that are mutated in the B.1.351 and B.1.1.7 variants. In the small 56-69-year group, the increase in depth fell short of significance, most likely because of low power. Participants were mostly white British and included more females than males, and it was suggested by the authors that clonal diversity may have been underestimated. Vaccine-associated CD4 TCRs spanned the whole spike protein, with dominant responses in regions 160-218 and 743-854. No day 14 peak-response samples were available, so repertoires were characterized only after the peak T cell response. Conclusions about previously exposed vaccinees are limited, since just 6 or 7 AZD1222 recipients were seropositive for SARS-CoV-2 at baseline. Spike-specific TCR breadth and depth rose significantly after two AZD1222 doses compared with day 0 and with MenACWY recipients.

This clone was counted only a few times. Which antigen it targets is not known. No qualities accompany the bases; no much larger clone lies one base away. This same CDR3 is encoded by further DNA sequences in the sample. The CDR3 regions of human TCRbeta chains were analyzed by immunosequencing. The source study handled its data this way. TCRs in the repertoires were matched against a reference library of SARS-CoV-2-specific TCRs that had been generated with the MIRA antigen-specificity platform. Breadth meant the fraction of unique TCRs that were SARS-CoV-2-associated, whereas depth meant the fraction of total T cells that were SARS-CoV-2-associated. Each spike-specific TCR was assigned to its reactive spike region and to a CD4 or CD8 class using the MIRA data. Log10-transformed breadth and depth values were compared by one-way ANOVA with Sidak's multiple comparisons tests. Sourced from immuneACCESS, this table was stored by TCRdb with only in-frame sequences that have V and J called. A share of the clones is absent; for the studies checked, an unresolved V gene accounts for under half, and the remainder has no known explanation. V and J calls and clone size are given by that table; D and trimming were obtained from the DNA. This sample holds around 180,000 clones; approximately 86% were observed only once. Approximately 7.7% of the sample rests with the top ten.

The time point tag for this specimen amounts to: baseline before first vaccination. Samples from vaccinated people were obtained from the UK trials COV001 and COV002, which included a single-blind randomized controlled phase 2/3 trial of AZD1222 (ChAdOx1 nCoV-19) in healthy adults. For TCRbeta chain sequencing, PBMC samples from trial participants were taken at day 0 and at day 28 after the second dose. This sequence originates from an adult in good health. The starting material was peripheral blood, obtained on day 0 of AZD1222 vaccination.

The CDR3: CASSGGGSYEQYF. At the DNA level, the sequence is TGTGCCAGCAGCGGTGGAGGCTCTTACGAGCAGTACTTC. The sequence is built from TRBV9 and TRBJ2-7; possibly the D gene is TRBD2, per 5 matching bases. For CDR1 and CDR2, the germline V gene lists SGDLS and YYNGEE. The CDR3 sequence holds 13 residues, the cysteine and phenylalanine included. Only the CDR3 DNA stays, 39 bases, in frame from base 1. Cut back by 3 bases and 4 bases, the V and J ends lie 11 bases apart.